The entry that follows covers one T cell receptor beta chain sequence. There is no known antigen for this receptor. No quality values exist for individual bases; no much larger clone is one base distant. The sample belongs to a study of immune evolution from preneoplasia to lung adenocarcinoma (dated by TCRdb to the early 2020s). Concerning the study at large: No AAH lesions showed HLA loss of heterozygosity, compared with 7% of AIS, around 15% of MIA and around 30% of ADC lesions. The study used immune gene expression, TCR sequencing and multiplex immunofluorescence to profile the immune contexture of lung adenocarcinoma precursors and invasive adenocarcinoma. Resected precursor lesions (AAH, AIS, MIA) and invasive adenocarcinomas were each compared against paired morphologically normal lung tissue. The sample size depended on which specimens were available, not on a prior power calculation. The immune data were integrated with whole exome sequencing and methylation data obtained from the same cohort of nodules. A total of some 51 patients with pulmonary nodules who underwent surgical resection were included in the overall cohort. TCR sequencing data were obtained from approximately 50 patients. It was reported in the study that under 110 samples were used for TCR sequencing. POLYSOLVER was used to infer Class I HLA alleles from exome data, while LOHHLA was used to detect allele-specific HLA loss. Summary of the overall study and its limitations: Top T cell clone frequencies were highest in normal lung and appeared to decrease progressively from AAH through AIS, MIA and invasive adenocarcinoma. KRAS-mutant nodules showed the highest T cell clonality compared with EGFR-mutant or double wild-type lesions. The findings reflected association rather than direct causation, and larger cohorts with long-term follow-up and longitudinal biopsies were considered necessary. Because every patient came from Japan and China, how well the results apply to Western populations was uncertain. Clonality was highest in normal lung, while later-stage lesions appeared to have lower clonality but higher T cell density and diversity.

Between the mid-2010s and the late 2010s, the patients underwent resection in either Japan or China. Two lung cancer pathologists independently reviewed H&E slides to confirm the histologic diagnosis of every case. For nucleic acid extraction, premalignant or tumor cells were enriched by macro-dissection following pathologic assessment. DNA was isolated from FFPE tissue using the AllPrep DNA/RNA FFPE Kit. Using the immunoSEQ hsTCRbeta Kit, TCR beta CDR3 regions were sequenced from DNA. The study's own analysis went as follows. The ImmunoSEQ Analyzer was used to analyse the TCR sequencing data. T cell clonality was calculated on productive rearrangements as 1 minus Pielou's evenness. The inverse Simpson index, applied to productive templates, was used to measure T cell diversity. T cell density was TCR beta template counts normalized to usable DNA, estimated by amplifying and sequencing housekeeping genes. Two-sided Kruskal-Wallis tests were used to compare TCR metrics across histologic stages. The table was pulled from immuneACCESS by TCRdb, which kept in-frame rearrangements only. Such tables lose some clones; where checked, under half of the loss comes from unresolved V genes, and the rest has no known cause. V and J calls plus clone size are reproduced from that table; the DNA served to infer D and trimming. Present in this sample are over 14,000 clones, roughly 80% of which were seen just once. 2.5% to 3.5% of the sample lies in the top ten.

The germline V gene provides CDR1 KGHSH and CDR2 LQKENI. The V end gives up 3 bases and the J end 3 bases, leaving 1 base in the junction not matched to a gene. The CDR3 measures 14 amino acids from cysteine to phenylalanine. Only the CDR3 DNA stays, 42 bases, in frame from base 1. The sequence was collected from a person aged 55-80 years with lung adenocarcinoma. The sample comprised FFPE minimally invasive lung adenocarcinoma tissue. Reading the label with the study, this specimen's cell subset or site is: micro-invasive lung adenocarcinoma (MIA). Recombination connected TRBV18 to TRBJ2-7; 11 bases in between match TRBD2. The DNA is TGTGCCAGCTCACCCGGACTAGCGGGCTACGAGCAGTACTTC. Its product reads: CASSPGLAGYEQYF.